This T cell receptor (beta chain) stems from a study of shared clonotypes between healthy human individuals. Overall study findings and caveats: Shared across four donors were around 5% of the naive CD4 clonotypes. Among the subsets, naive ones generally showed larger estimated richness than memory ones. Deeper or shallower sequencing was expected to change how clonotypes are shared among donors.

Several immunoSEQ 96-well plates shared each subset's DNA, each plate a replicate. Profiled with immunoSEQ multiplex PCR; TCRdb holds only in-frame clones, not every one. Here the sample spans about 2 million clones, about 95% being singletons. A remark on this clone: Its antigen remains unidentified.

CD8 cells regarded as naive lacked CD45RO, were positively chosen for CCR7, and omitted terminally differentiated effector memory CD45RA+ cells. The sequencing input was naive CD8+ T cells sorted from blood. This TCR came from a man in his late teens or twenties in good health.

This CDR3 is CASSLEAALSYEQYF. The DNA for the CDR3 is TGTGCCAGCAGCTTGGAGGCTGCCCTCTCCTACGAGCAGTACTTC. The chain employs TRBV5-6 and TRBJ2-7; D remains unclear. CDR1 and CDR2 (germline): SGHDT, YYEEEE. CDR3 length: 15 residues. V lost 0 bases to trimming and J lost 0 bases, with 10 bases between them.